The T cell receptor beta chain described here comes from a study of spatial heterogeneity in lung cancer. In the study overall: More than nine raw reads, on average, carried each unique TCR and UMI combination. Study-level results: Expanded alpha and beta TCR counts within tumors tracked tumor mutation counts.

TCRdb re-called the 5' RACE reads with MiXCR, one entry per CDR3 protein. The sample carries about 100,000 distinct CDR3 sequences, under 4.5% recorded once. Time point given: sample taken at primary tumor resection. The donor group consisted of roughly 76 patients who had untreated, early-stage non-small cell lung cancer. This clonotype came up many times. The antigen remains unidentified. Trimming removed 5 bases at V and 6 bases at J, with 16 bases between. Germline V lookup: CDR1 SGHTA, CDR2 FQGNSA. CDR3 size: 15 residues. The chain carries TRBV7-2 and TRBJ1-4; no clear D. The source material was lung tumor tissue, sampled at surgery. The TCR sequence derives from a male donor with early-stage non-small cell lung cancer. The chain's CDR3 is CASSAGGRSDEKLFF. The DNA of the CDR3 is TGTGCCAGCAGCGCTGGTGGCAGGAGCGATGAAAAACTGTTTTTT.